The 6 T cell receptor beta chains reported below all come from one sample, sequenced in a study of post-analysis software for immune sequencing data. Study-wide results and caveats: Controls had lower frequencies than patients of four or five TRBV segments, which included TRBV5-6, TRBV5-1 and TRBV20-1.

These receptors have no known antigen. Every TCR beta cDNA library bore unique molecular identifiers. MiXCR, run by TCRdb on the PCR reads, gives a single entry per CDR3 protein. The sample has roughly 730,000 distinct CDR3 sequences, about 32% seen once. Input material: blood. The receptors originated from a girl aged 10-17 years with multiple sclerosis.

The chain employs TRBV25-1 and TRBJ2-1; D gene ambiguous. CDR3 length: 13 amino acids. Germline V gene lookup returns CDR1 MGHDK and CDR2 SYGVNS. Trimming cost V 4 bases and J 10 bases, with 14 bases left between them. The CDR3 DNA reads TGTGCCAGCAGTGGAACACACTCGTTCGAGCAGTTCTTC. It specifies CASSGTHSFEQFF.

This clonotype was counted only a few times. The CDR3 loop reads CASSYYLGAPSDTQYF. CDR3 DNA: TGTGCCAGCAGTTATTACCTCGGGGCCCCGTCAGATACGCAGTATTTT. This sequence joins TRBV6-5 and TRBJ2-3; either TRBD1 or TRBD2 may fit D (5 bases each). Germline V lookup: CDR1 MNHEY, CDR2 SVGAGI. The CDR3 is made up of 16 amino acids. The ends were cut back, 3 bases at V and 4 bases at J, with 17 bases in the middle.

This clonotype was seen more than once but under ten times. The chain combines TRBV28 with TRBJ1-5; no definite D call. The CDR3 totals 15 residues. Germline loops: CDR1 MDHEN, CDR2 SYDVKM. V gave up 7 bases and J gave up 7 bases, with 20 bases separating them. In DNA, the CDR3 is TGTGCCAGCATTGGCTTCCGCCCCCCGGGCCAGCCCCAGCATTTT. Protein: CASIGFRPPGQPQHF.

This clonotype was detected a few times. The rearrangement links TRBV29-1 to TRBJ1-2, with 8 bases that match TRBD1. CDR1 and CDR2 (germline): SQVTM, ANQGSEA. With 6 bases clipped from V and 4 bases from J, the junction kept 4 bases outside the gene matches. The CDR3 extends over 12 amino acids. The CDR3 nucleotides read TGCAGCGTCAGGGGGCGAGGCTATGGCTACACCTTC. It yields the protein CSVRGRGYGYTF.

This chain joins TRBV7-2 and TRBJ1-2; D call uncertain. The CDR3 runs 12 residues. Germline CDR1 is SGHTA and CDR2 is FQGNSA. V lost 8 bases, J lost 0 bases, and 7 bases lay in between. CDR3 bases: TGTGCCAGCGGCATAACTAACTATGGCTACACCTTC. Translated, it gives CASGITNYGYTF.

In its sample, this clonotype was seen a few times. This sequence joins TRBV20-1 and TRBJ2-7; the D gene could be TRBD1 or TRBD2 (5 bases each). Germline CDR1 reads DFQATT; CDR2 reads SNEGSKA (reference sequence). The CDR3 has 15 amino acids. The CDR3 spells CSASLGRRYSYEQYF. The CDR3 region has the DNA TGCAGCGCCAGCTTGGGGCGGAGGTACTCCTACGAGCAGTACTTC.